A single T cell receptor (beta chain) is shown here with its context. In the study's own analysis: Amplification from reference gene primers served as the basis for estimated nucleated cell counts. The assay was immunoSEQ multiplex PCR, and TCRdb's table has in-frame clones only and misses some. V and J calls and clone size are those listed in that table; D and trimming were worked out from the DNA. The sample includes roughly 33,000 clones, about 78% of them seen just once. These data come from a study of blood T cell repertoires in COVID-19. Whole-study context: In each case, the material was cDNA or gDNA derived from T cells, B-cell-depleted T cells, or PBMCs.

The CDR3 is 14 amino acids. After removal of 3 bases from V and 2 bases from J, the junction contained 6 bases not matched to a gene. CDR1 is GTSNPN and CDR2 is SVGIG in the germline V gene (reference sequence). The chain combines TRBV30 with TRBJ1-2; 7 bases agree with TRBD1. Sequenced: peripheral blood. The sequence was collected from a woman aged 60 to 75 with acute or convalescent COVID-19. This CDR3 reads CAWRTGQTNYGYTF. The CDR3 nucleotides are TGTGCCTGGAGAACGGGACAGACGAACTATGGCTACACCTTC.